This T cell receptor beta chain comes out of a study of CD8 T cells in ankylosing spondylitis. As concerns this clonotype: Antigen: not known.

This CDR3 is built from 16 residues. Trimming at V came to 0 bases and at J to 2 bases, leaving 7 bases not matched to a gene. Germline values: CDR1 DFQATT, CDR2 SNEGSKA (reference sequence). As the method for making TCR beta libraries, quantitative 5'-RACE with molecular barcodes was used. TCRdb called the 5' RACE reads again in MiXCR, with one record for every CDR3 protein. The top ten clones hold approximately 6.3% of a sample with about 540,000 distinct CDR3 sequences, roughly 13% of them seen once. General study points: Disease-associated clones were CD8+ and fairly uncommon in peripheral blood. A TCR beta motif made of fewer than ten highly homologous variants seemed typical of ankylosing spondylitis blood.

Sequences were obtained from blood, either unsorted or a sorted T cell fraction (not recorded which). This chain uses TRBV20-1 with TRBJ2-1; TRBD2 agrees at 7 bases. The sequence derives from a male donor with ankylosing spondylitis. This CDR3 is CSARDWREPTYNEQFF. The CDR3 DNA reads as TGCAGTGCTAGAGATTGGCGGGAGCCGACCTACAATGAGCAGTTCTTC.